The 30 T cell receptor beta chains given below trace back to one sample, sequenced in a study of shared clonotypes between healthy human individuals. Method: immunoSEQ multiplex PCR; TCRdb's copy keeps in-frame clones and lacks some. Seen here are around 2,000,000 clones, 90% to 95% observed once, and the top ten hold roughly 0.13%. Sequenced material: naive CD4+ T cells sorted from blood. Specified subset: CD45RA+ positively selected. The receptors were gathered from a young man in good health.

The chain's CDR3 is CASSLDQGYGYEQYF. For the CDR3, the DNA is TGCGCCAGCAGCTTGGACCAGGGATACGGCTACGAGCAGTACTTC. The J gene is TRBJ2-7, the V gene TRBV5-1, with D possibly being TRBD1 (5 bases). With 0 bases removed from V and 3 bases from J, the gap between germline ends came to 13 bases. The CDR3 spans 15 residues. In germline, CDR1 is SGHRS, CDR2 YFSETQ. The entire variable domain, with the rest obtained from reference TRBV5-1 and TRBJ2-7, is as follows: KAGVTQTPRYLIKTRGQQVTLSCSPISGHRSVSWYQQTPGQGLQFLFEYFSETQRNKGNFPGRFSGRQFSNSRSEMNVSTLELGDSALYLCASSLDQGYGYEQYFGPGTRLTVT.

The genes are TRBV4-2 and TRBJ1-4; D not resolved. This CDR3 has 16 amino acids. V gave up 0 bases and J gave up 0 bases, with 8 bases separating them. Germline CDR1 reads LGHNA; CDR2 reads YNFKEQ. The CDR3 loop is CASSQEYSSTNEKLFF. CDR3 DNA: TGTGCCAGCAGCCAAGAGTACAGCTCAACTAATGAAAAACTGTTTTTT.

The rearrangement joins TRBV5-5 to TRBJ1-5; perhaps TRBD1 as D (6 bases). V lost 4 bases to trimming and J lost 0 bases, with 11 bases between them. The CDR3 length is 15 residues. Germline values: CDR1 SGHKS, CDR2 YYEKEE (reference sequence). The CDR3 DNA follows: TGTGCCAGCAGCCCAACAGGGTATAGCAATCAGCCCCAGCATTTT. Protein product: CASSPTGYSNQPQHF.

A few counts support this clone. V gene TRBV7-2 combines with J gene TRBJ2-2; the D gene is possibly TRBD2 (5 bases). The germline gives CDR1 SGHTA, CDR2 FQGNSA. With 3 bases removed from V and 5 bases from J, the gap between germline ends came to 10 bases. The CDR3 has 14 residues. The CDR3 region has the DNA TGTGCCAGCAGCTTCCGTCCGGGAACCGGGGAGCTGTTTTTT. Its protein is CASSFRPGTGELFF.

J is TRBJ1-2 and V is TRBV19; D is undetermined. There are 14 residues in the CDR3. Germline V gene data show CDR1 as LNHDA and CDR2 as SQIVND (reference sequence). V was cut by 3 bases and J by 4 bases, with 12 bases left in between. CDR3 region: CASSISTAGYGYTF. The CDR3 DNA is TGTGCCAGTAGTATTTCGACCGCCGGCTATGGCTACACCTTC.

As for this clone: The same CDR3 can be traced to other DNA sequences in this sample. The chain is built from TRBV2 and TRBJ2-5; no clear D. Trimming shortened V by 4 bases and J by 2 bases, and 8 bases separated the two germline ends. Germline-derived CDR1 and CDR2 are SNHLY and FYNNEI. The CDR3 spans 13 residues. DNA of the CDR3: TGTGCCAGCAGTGTCGGACGACAAGAGACCCAGTACTTC. Protein product: CASSVGRQETQYF.

This chain uses TRBV9 with TRBJ2-1; 8 positions match TRBD2. J gave up 7 bases and V 0 bases, and 18 bases lay outside the gene matches. This CDR3 spans 19 amino acids. Germline V CDR1 and CDR2: SGDLS, YYNGEE. The CDR3 nucleotides read TGTGCCAGCAGCGTAGGATTGTCCCGGGAGGGTTCTGGCTGGAATGAGCAGTTCTTC. Translated: CASSVGLSREGSGWNEQFF.

The J gene is TRBJ2-7, the V gene TRBV6-5, with 8 bases matching TRBD1. There are 15 residues in the CDR3. Germline V gene sequence: CDR1 MNHEY, CDR2 SVGAGI. With V trimmed by 4 bases and J by 5 bases, 10 bases remained unmatched. CDR3 sequence reads: CASSSDPDRAHEQYF. In DNA form, the CDR3 reads TGTGCCAGCAGTTCGGACCCGGACAGGGCCCACGAGCAGTACTTC.

As DNA, the CDR3 is TGTGCCAGCAGCCTCGGGACATTGAACACTGAAGCTTTCTTT. Its protein is CASSLGTLNTEAFF. V and J are TRBV2 and TRBJ1-1, with D maybe TRBD1 (6 bases). V lost 6 bases to trimming and J lost 0 bases, with 11 bases between them. This CDR3 has 14 amino acids. In germline, CDR1 is SNHLY, CDR2 FYNNEI.

V and J are TRBV5-4 and TRBJ1-6; unclear D gene. Trimming took off 0 bases at V and 10 bases at J, with 8 bases between the two ends. The CDR3 has 13 amino acids. Germline V lookup: CDR1 SGHNT, CDR2 YYREEE (reference sequence). The CDR3 DNA is TGTGCCAGCAGCTTGGAGCTGGACTCACCCCTCCACTTT. Its translation is CASSLELDSPLHF.

The V and J genes are TRBV6-5 and TRBJ1-1; possible D gene TRBD1, 6 bases. V lost 6 bases to trimming and J lost 2 bases, with 10 bases between them. The CDR3 sequence is 13 residues long. Looked up from germline, CDR1 is MNHEY and CDR2 is SVGAGI. CDR3 bases: TGTGCCAGCAGCTGGGGGCCCAACACTGAAGCTTTCTTT. Protein product: CASSWGPNTEAFF.

On this clone: The sample has other DNA sequences that encode this CDR3 too. The chain combines TRBV6-5 with TRBJ2-2; the D gene is possibly TRBD2 (6 bases). This CDR3 contains 15 residues. V shed 6 bases and J shed 1 base, with 12 bases lying between them. The V gene's germline CDR1 is MNHEY and CDR2 SVGAGI. For the CDR3, the DNA is TGTGCCAGCAGCCGTGGGGGGAAGAACACCGGGGAGCTGTTTTTT. Encoded protein: CASSRGGKNTGELFF.

The chain employs TRBV5-5 and TRBJ2-5; D uncertain. The CDR3 runs to 14 residues. V gave up 0 bases and J gave up 5 bases, with 11 bases separating them. Looked up from germline, CDR1 is SGHKS and CDR2 is YYEKEE (reference sequence). CDR3 protein: CASSLVRQKETQYF. CDR3 in DNA: TGTGCCAGCAGCTTGGTTCGCCAAAAGGAGACCCAGTACTTC.

This rearrangement joins TRBV30 to TRBJ2-3; weak D call: TRBD1 (6 bases). The CDR3 contains 14 residues. V lost 0 bases, J lost 6 bases, and 13 bases lay in between. Germline V gene data show CDR1 as GTSNPN and CDR2 as SVGIG (reference sequence). CDR3 loop: CAWSVPGAQDTQYF. The CDR3 nucleotides are TGTGCCTGGAGTGTACCAGGGGCGCAGGATACGCAGTATTTT.

CDR3 residues: CAAQKRGGREQYF. CDR3 nucleotide sequence: TGTGCCGCCCAGAAGAGGGGAGGGCGAGAGCAGTACTTC. The chain is built from TRBV7-9 and TRBJ2-7, with TRBD2 identical over 7 bases. The CDR3 spans 13 residues. V shed 11 bases, J shed 7 bases, and the junction held 14 bases outside the gene matches. Germline V lookup: CDR1 SEHNR, CDR2 FQNEAQ (reference sequence).

As DNA, the CDR3 is TGCGCCAGCAGCCAAAGCCGAACTAGCGGGAGGGCCGGGGAGACCCAGTACTTC. As protein: CASSQSRTSGRAGETQYF. This chain connects TRBV4-1 to TRBJ2-5; TRBD2 matches at 13 bases. Per germline, CDR1 MGHRA and CDR2 YSYEKL. CDR3 length: 18 amino acids. The J segment lost 5 bases and the V segment lost 2 bases, leaving 11 bases of the junction unmatched.

The rearrangement links TRBV5-5 to TRBJ1-5, with D unresolved. Germline assignment: CDR1 SGHKS and CDR2 YYEKEE (reference sequence). The CDR3 runs 12 residues. V lost 3 bases and J 4 bases, leaving 5 bases between the germline ends. The CDR3 DNA is TGTGCCAGCAGCTACGAAAATCAGCCCCAGCATTTT. Its translation is CASSYENQPQHF.

This chain uses TRBV5-8 with TRBJ1-6; D is unresolved. Germline V gene data show CDR1 as SGHTS and CDR2 as YDEGEE. V lost 0 bases and J lost 7, with 5 bases in between. The CDR3 runs 13 residues. In nucleotides, the CDR3 is TGTGCCAGCAGCTTGGCTCCGAATTCACCCCTCCACTTT. It is translated as CASSLAPNSPLHF.

CDR3: CASSQATGGGYEQYF. The CDR3 DNA is TGCGCCAGCAGCCAAGCGACCGGGGGTGGGTACGAGCAGTACTTC. The chain uses TRBV4-1 and TRBJ2-7, with D possibly TRBD2 on 6 matching bases. Germline V CDR1 and CDR2: MGHRA, YSYEKL. V shed 1 base and J shed 4 bases, with 14 bases lying between them. The CDR3 has 15 amino acids.

V is TRBV4-3 and J is TRBJ2-2; D is perhaps TRBD2 (6 bases). Germline CDR1 is LGHNA and CDR2 is YSLEER. This CDR3 is 16 amino acids long. V gave up 3 bases and J gave up 0 bases, with 11 bases separating them. In DNA form, the CDR3 reads TGCGCCAGCAGCCAGGGTGGACTAACGAACACCGGGGAGCTGTTTTTT. Encoded protein: CASSQGGLTNTGELFF.

The chain recombines TRBV2 with TRBJ1-1, with TRBD1 as a possible D gene (6 bases). V gave up 4 bases and J gave up 1 base, with 13 bases separating them. In germline, CDR1 is SNHLY, CDR2 FYNNEI. CDR3 length: 15 residues. In DNA form, the CDR3 reads TGTGCCAGCAGTGGAGGGGGAAACCCGAACACTGAAGCTTTCTTT. As protein: CASSGGGNPNTEAFF.

The chain couples TRBV30 to TRBJ2-5; no definite D call. The ends were cut back, 1 base at V and 5 bases at J, with 8 bases in the middle. The germline V gene encodes CDR1 GTSNPN and CDR2 SVGIG (reference sequence). CDR3 length equals 12 residues. In DNA, the CDR3 is TGTGCCTGGAGTGACCCAAGGGAGACCCAGTACTTC. This translates into CAWSDPRETQYF.

Concerning this clone: Other DNA sequences in this sample translate to the same CDR3. This rearrangement joins TRBV5-1 to TRBJ2-2; D uncertain. Germline-derived CDR1 and CDR2 are SGHRS and YFSETQ. Trimming removed 0 bases from V and 0 bases from J, with 9 bases in between. The CDR3 contains 16 residues. CDR3 nucleotide sequence: TGCGCCAGCAGCTTGGGCAGATCCTCGAACACCGGGGAGCTGTTTTTT. The encoded protein is CASSLGRSSNTGELFF.

This clone was detected a few times. The gene calls are TRBV7-2 and TRBJ2-2, with 8 bases that match TRBD1. The CDR3 has 14 residues. The J segment lost 4 bases and the V segment lost 4 bases, leaving 2 bases of the junction unmatched. The V gene's germline CDR1 is SGHTA and CDR2 FQGNSA. In nucleotides, the CDR3 is TGTGCCAGCAGCTCTACAGGGGGCACCGGGGAGCTGTTTTTT. It translates to CASSSTGGTGELFF.

V is TRBV10-3 and J is TRBJ1-1; D ambiguous. Germline assignment: CDR1 ENHRY and CDR2 SYGVKD. CDR3 length: 14 amino acids. V lost 3 bases, J lost 3 bases, and 11 bases lay in between. The CDR3 bases are TGTGCCATCAGTGAAGGGTTCGGGGACACTGAAGCTTTCTTT. It codes for CAISEGFGDTEAFF.

J is TRBJ2-2 and V is TRBV7-8; TRBD1 is a possible D gene (6 bases). The CDR3 length is 15 residues. Germline CDR1 SGHVS, CDR2 FQNEAQ. V dropped 5 bases and J dropped 4 bases, with 14 bases sitting between them. CDR3 protein: CASSPGQLGTGELFF. The CDR3 nucleotides are TGTGCCAGCAGCCCCGGACAGCTGGGCACCGGGGAGCTGTTTTTT. Complete variable domain (other parts from reference TRBV7-8 and TRBJ2-2): GAGVSQSPRYKVAKRGQDVALRCDPISGHVSLFWYQQALGQGPEFLTYFQNEAQLDKSGLPSDRFFAERPEGSVSTLKIQRTQQEDSAVYLCASSPGQLGTGELFFGEGSRLTVL.

The V call is TRBV7-8, the J call TRBJ2-1, with 7 bases lining up with TRBD1. The CDR3 length is 16 residues. Looked up from germline, CDR1 is SGHVS and CDR2 is FQNEAQ. The V and J ends lost 3 bases and 0 bases, in that order; junction bases with no gene match: 5. CDR3 nucleotides: TGTGCCAGCAGCTTTGCCGGGACAGACTCCTACAATGAGCAGTTCTTC. Its protein product is CASSFAGTDSYNEQFF. The entire variable domain, with the rest obtained from reference TRBV7-8 and TRBJ2-1, is as follows: GAGVSQSPRYKVAKRGQDVALRCDPISGHVSLFWYQQALGQGPEFLTYFQNEAQLDKSGLPSDRFFAERPEGSVSTLKIQRTQQEDSAVYLCASSFAGTDSYNEQFFGPGTRLTVL.

The chain is built from TRBV7-2 and TRBJ2-3; 7 bases fit TRBD2. V shed 5 bases, J shed 3 bases, and the junction held 5 bases outside the gene matches. Germline-derived CDR1 and CDR2 are SGHTA and FQGNSA. This CDR3 has 14 amino acids. CDR3 sequence reads: CASSQTSFTDTQYF. The CDR3 nucleotides read TGTGCCAGCAGCCAGACTAGCTTTACAGATACGCAGTATTTT.

The chain's CDR3 is CASSLTMGGYTF. The DNA for the CDR3 is TGTGCCAGCAGTTTAACAATGGGCGGCTACACCTTC. This chain links TRBV28 with TRBJ1-2; D is unresolved. CDR3 length equals 12 residues. The ends were cut back, 2 bases at V and 8 bases at J, with 9 bases in the middle. The germline V gene encodes CDR1 MDHEN and CDR2 SYDVKM.

J is TRBJ2-5 and V is TRBV7-2; no clear D gene. Germline V gene lookup returns CDR1 SGHTA and CDR2 FQGNSA. The CDR3 sequence is 14 residues long. Trimming stripped 3 bases from V and 4 bases from J, with 12 bases between. The CDR3, as DNA: TGTGCCAGCAGCTTCCGGAATGGTCGAGAGACCCAGTACTTC. It is translated as CASSFRNGRETQYF. The variable domain in full, with the rest retrieved from reference TRBV7-2 and TRBJ2-5, is GAGVSQSPSNKVTEKGKDVELRCDPISGHTALYWYRQSLGQGLEFLIYFQGNSAPDKSGLPSDRFSAERTGGSVSTLTIQRTQQEDSAVYLCASSFRNGRETQYFGPGTRLLVL.